The clone carrying this TCR beta chain was observed at least ten times. Its antigen remains unidentified. The data derive from a study of breast tumors, draining lymph nodes, adjacent tissues. Findings and caveats of the study: Tumor repertoires ranked between lymph nodes and nontumor tissue in diversity, with V and J gene preferences. Luminal-like breast cancer showed significantly greater tumor-nontumor repertoire similarity than basal-like breast cancer did.

TCRdb redid the calling of the multiplex PCR reads with MiXCR, one entry per CDR3 protein. The sample lists 150,000 to 200,000 distinct CDR3 sequences, roughly 30% occurring once. The lymph nodes were axillary draining lymph nodes from breast cancer patients. CDR3 length: 14 amino acids. Germline V CDR1 and CDR2: LNHDA, SQIVND (reference sequence). J lost 7 bases, V lost 5 bases, and 8 bases had no gene match. Sequences were obtained from axillary lymph node tissue. This rearrangement joins TRBV19 to TRBJ1-2; the match to TRBD1 covers 9 bases. The clonotype comes from a female donor with breast cancer. Some clones in this sample may be carry-over from other donors' samples. CDR3 protein: CASSSTGGVSGYTF. CDR3 DNA sequence: TGTGCCAGTAGTTCGACAGGGGGAGTAAGTGGCTACACCTTC.